A selection of T cell receptor beta chains follows, all from one sample in a study of T cells in Graves' hyperthyroidism and ophthalmopathy. MiXCR, applied by TCRdb to the multiplex PCR reads, yields one record per CDR3 protein. In the table there are 350,000 to 400,000 distinct CDR3 sequences, approximately 15% of which are singletons. The specimen was blood. Receptors originate from a woman aged 25-40 years with Graves' hyperthyroidism. Both conserved end residues are trimmed from each CDR3.

TRBV7-9	TRBJ2-7	ASSRALEQY
TRBV3-1	TRBJ2-3	ASSPIGAGTDTQY
TRBV20-1	TRBJ2-1	SARDQGSYNEQF
TRBV2	TRBJ2-7	ASSPDPLYEQY
TRBV4-1	TRBJ1-2	ASSQDQNGHLFYGYT
TRBV27	TRBJ2-2	ASSLQQGAQWGTGELF
TRBV28	TRBJ2-7	ASCGSGLYEQY
TRBV6-2/TRBV6-3	TRBJ2-5	ASVTGGVSQETQY
TRBV20-1	TRBJ2-5	SARDLSSSETQY
TRBV6-1	TRBJ2-5	ASSPWISGSQETQY
TRBV30	TRBJ2-7	AWSPGTYYEQY
TRBV19	TRBJ1-5	ASSLTANNQPQH
TRBV6-2/TRBV6-3	TRBJ2-7	ASSYTSGSTFSYEQY
TRBV30	TRBJ2-7	AWNRLSSYEQY
TRBV20-1	TRBJ1-2	SASTGTDYGYT
TRBV19	TRBJ2-5	ASKGQNQETQY
TRBV7-9	TRBJ1-3	ASSPDRAKGNTIY
TRBV20-1	TRBJ2-7	SAESSQGPYEQY
TRBV7-8	TRBJ2-1	ASSLSSGASYNEQF
TRBV7-8	TRBJ2-7	ASSAGGLAENQQY
TRBV7-9	TRBJ1-1	ASSLGMNTEAF
TRBV30	TRBJ2-3	AWSFLAGAADTQY
TRBV4-1	TRBJ2-3	ASSLTGRDTDTQY
TRBV6-1	TRBJ2-3	ASTAGPGRDTDTQY
TRBV24-1	TRBJ2-2	ATSDLPASGRGRNGELF
TRBV10-3	TRBJ2-6	AISQTDTSGANVLT
TRBV20-1	TRBJ2-4	SAKTGGNAKNIQY
TRBV30	TRBJ2-7	AWSPGLAGGEQY
TRBV29-1	TRBJ2-5	SVQGVGETQY
TRBV5-1	TRBJ2-3	ASSLNSHTDTQY
TRBV2	TRBJ2-5	ASSGWREETQY
TRBV10-3	TRBJ2-1	AIRVYDNEQF
TRBV12-3/TRBV12-4	TRBJ2-7	ASSLGLAANTYEQY
TRBV29-1	TRBJ1-2	SVGFGVGGSDGYT
TRBV19	TRBJ2-3	ASSPYGTDTQY
TRBV7-9	TRBJ2-5	ASSPLPGLAEETQY
TRBV2	TRBJ2-5	ASSEDVARGPPDGQY
TRBV2	TRBJ2-7	ASRMDRSNYEQY
TRBV19	TRBJ2-1	ASSIHGAANEQF
TRBV6-1	TRBJ2-7	ASRTGTPLTYEQY
TRBV19	TRBJ1-1	ASSIEGQMNTEAF
TRBV7-9	TRBJ2-3	ASAMGSSDTQY
TRBV18	TRBJ2-5	ASSPPGGGTSGETQY
TRBV7-2	TRBJ2-6	ASSFESSGANVLT
TRBV7-9	TRBJ2-7	ASSPGQGYSYEQY
TRBV30	TRBJ1-6	AWIPRDRYNSPLH
TRBV20-1	TRBJ2-1	SARDGGQLNEQF
TRBV7-9	TRBJ2-3	ASSRFLDNLDTQY
TRBV24-1	TRBJ2-1	ATSDHGFGRVNEQF
TRBV2	TRBJ2-3	ASILSGSSDTQY
TRBV7-2	TRBJ2-7	ASKRQREGHEQY
TRBV27	TRBJ2-5	ASTYRSGRQETQY
TRBV28	TRBJ2-2	ASSFLAGGPGELF
TRBV5-1	TRBJ1-2	ASSLGDSNYGYT
TRBV12-3/TRBV12-4	TRBJ1-1	ASSRRGGNTEAF